Listed below are T cell receptor beta chains from one sample, sequenced in a study of Ad26.COV2.S vaccination and SARS-CoV-2 variants. Data came from immunoSEQ multiplex PCR; TCRdb stores just in-frame clones and leaves some out. The repertoire holds 250,000 or so clones, with around 90% as singletons. Sequences were derived from peripheral blood, sampled in a trial of Ad26.COV2.S vaccine versus placebo. The receptors were gathered from a person between 18 and 59 years old who received the Ad26.COV2.S COVID-19 vaccine or a placebo. CDR3s include the opening cysteine and the closing phenylalanine or tryptophan. D genes are given only for firm matches. Size values are once, few and many counts, or a class for expanded clones, and some rows have none.

j_call d_call v_call clone_size cdr3_nt cdr3_aa
TRBJ1-1 . TRBV19 . TGTGCCAGTAGTGTAGACAGGCGGACTGAAGCTTTCTTT CASSVDRRTEAFF
TRBJ2-5 TRBD2 TRBV7-3 . TGTGCCAGCAGCCCCAGGGGAGCGGGGGGCCAAGAGACCCAGTACTTC CASSPRGAGGQETQYF
TRBJ1-2 TRBD1 TRBV9 . TGTGCCAGCAGCCCCCCCCCGGACAGGGTCGTCTATGGCTACACCTTC CASSPPPDRVVYGYTF
TRBJ1-1 . TRBV27 once TGTGCCAGCAGTTTAGCCCGACAGGTGAACACTGAAGCTTTCTTT CASSLARQVNTEAFF
TRBJ2-3 . TRBV9 . TGTGCCAGCAGCGTAGCTAACGGGCGCACAGATACGCAGTATTTT CASSVANGRTDTQYF
TRBJ1-6 . TRBV29-1 . TGCAGCGTTGGCGAACTTGCGAATTCACCCCTCCACTTT CSVGELANSPLHF
TRBJ1-3 . TRBV13 . TGTGCCAGCAGCTACTCCAGCTCTGGAAACACCATATATTTT CASSYSSSGNTIYF
TRBJ2-1 . TRBV21-1 . TGTGCCAGCAGCCCAGGGACTAGCGGAGGGGCCAATGAGCAGTTCTTC CASSPGTSGGANEQFF
TRBJ1-3 . TRBV6-5 . TGTGCCAGCAGCCTCGGGGGGTTTTCTGGAAACACCATATATTTT CASSLGGFSGNTIYF
TRBJ1-1 TRBD1 TRBV7-2 . TGTGCCAGCAGCCCCCAGGGGGCTGAAGCTTTCTTT CASSPQGAEAFF
TRBJ1-1 . TRBV19 . TGTGCCAGCACCCAGCAGGGAAAAACTGAAGCTTTCTTT CASTQQGKTEAFF
TRBJ2-6 . TRBV7-3 . TGTGCCAGCAGCCAGGGCTTACCTGGGGCCAACGTCCTGACTTTC CASSQGLPGANVLTF
TRBJ1-1 TRBD1 TRBV3-1/TRBV3-2 once TGTGCCAGCACAGGGGGCGCGGGCACTGAAGCTTTCTTT CASTGGAGTEAFF
TRBJ1-2 . TRBV11-2 . TGTGCCAGCAGCGTCAACTCCGGGACGGCTAACTATGGCTACACCTTC CASSVNSGTANYGYTF
TRBJ2-7 . TRBV29-1 . TGCAGCGCCTCGGACGGTCCTCCCTCCTACGAGCAGTACTTC CSASDGPPSYEQYF
TRBJ2-5 . TRBV3-1/TRBV3-2 . TGTGCCAGCAGCCAAGGGCAGGGGCGAGAGACCCAGTACTTC CASSQGQGRETQYF
TRBJ1-3 . TRBV19 few TGTGCCACTCAAAGTTGGAGCTCTGGAAACACCATATATTTT CATQSWSSGNTIYF
TRBJ2-1 TRBD2 TRBV11-3 few TGTGCCAGCAGCTTAGATCGGGAGCGGGGTGAGCAGTTCTTC CASSLDRERGEQFF
TRBJ1-5 TRBD1 TRBV19 . TGTGCCAGTAGCATCTCACCGGACAGGGCAAGCAATCAGCCCCAGCATTTT CASSISPDRASNQPQHF
TRBJ1-4 . TRBV30 . TGTGCCTGGGAGGGGGGAAGTGAAAAACTGTTTTTT CAWEGGSEKLFF
TRBJ2-4 . TRBV9 once TGTGCCAGCAGCGTAGGGGTGGAGGGGGCCGGCTTAGCCAAAAACATTCAGTACTTC CASSVGVEGAGLAKNIQYF
TRBJ2-3 TRBD2 TRBV30 . TGTGCCTGGAGCTCTGGAGCGGGGGCGAATACGCAGTATTTT CAWSSGAGANTQYF
TRBJ2-7 . TRBV21-1 . TGTGCTAGCAGCACGGGACAGGGGGCGCGGTCCTACGAGCAGTACTTC CASSTGQGARSYEQYF
TRBJ2-2 TRBD2 TRBV4-1 . TGCGCCAGCAGCCAAGATAGGACTAGGTATTCCGGGGAGCTGTTTTTT CASSQDRTRYSGELFF
TRBJ2-5 . TRBV7-2 . TGTGCCAGCAGCTCCCAGGGAAGTCAAGAGACCCAGTACTTC CASSSQGSQETQYF
TRBJ2-2 TRBD1 TRBV14 . TGTGCCAGCAGCGCAGACAGGGGGACCGGGGAGCTGTTTTTT CASSADRGTGELFF
TRBJ2-5 . TRBV9 . TGTGCCAGCAGCGTAGGGAGTGAAGAGACCCAGTACTTC CASSVGSEETQYF
TRBJ2-1 . TRBV11-2 once TGTGCCAGCAGCTTTGATAGGGATGAGCAGTTCTTC CASSFDRDEQFF
TRBJ2-2 TRBD2 TRBV5-1 . TGCGCCAGCAGCCTGGGAGGGGCCGGGGAGCTGTTTTTT CASSLGGAGELFF
TRBJ2-5 . TRBV7-2 . TGTGCCAGCAGCTTAGATCGAAAAGGGCTACTAAGGGAGACCCAGTACTTC CASSLDRKGLLRETQYF
TRBJ1-4 . TRBV19 once TGTGCCAGTAGTACCCGGGACACAGCTGAAAAACTGTTTTTT CASSTRDTAEKLFF
TRBJ1-3 . TRBV7-6 . TGTGCCAGCAGCGCCCGACCATCAGGGTCTGGAAACACCATATATTTT CASSARPSGSGNTIYF
TRBJ1-2 TRBD1 TRBV5-6 . TGTGCCAGCAGCTTCTACACCGGGACAGGGGTACAAACTAACTATGGCTACACCTTC CASSFYTGTGVQTNYGYTF
TRBJ2-7 . TRBV6-4 . TGTGCCAGCTCGGACGTCCTCCCCTCCGAGCAGTACTTC CASSDVLPSEQYF
TRBJ2-6 . TRBV19 . TGTGCCAGTAGTATAGGTCCCCACGAAAGAGCTGGGGCCAACGTCCTGACTTTC CASSIGPHERAGANVLTF
TRBJ2-1 TRBD1 TRBV7-6 . TGTGCCAGCAGCCGCGACAGGGGCCTATACAATGAGCAGTTCTTC CASSRDRGLYNEQFF
TRBJ2-7 . TRBV5-1 . TGCGCCAGCAGCCCCGGGACGTCCCCGGCCTACGAGCAGTACTTC CASSPGTSPAYEQYF
TRBJ2-2 . TRBV19 . TGTGCCAGTAGTATAGGGGTACAGGGCACCGGGGAGCTGTTTTTT CASSIGVQGTGELFF
TRBJ1-2 TRBD1 TRBV5-1 . TGCGCCAGCAGCTTGTGGGGACAGACTAACCATGGCTACACCTTC CASSLWGQTNHGYTF
TRBJ1-1 . TRBV10-3 . TGTGCGATTTCCGGGCAGACGAACACTGAAGCTTTCTTT CAISGQTNTEAFF
TRBJ2-1 . TRBV6-2/TRBV6-3 . TGTGCCAGCAGTTACTCGGTAGGGCCGGATGAGCAGTTCTTC CASSYSVGPDEQFF
TRBJ1-6 TRBD1 TRBV27 . TGTGCCAGTAGAGCAGACAGGGGGGTTTGGGCACCCCTCCACTTT CASRADRGVWAPLHF